This is a list of T cell receptor beta chains from one sample in a study of early T cells in non-severe SARS-CoV-2 infection. TCRdb analysed the 5' RACE reads with MiXCR anew, one entry per CDR3 protein. The data contain fewer than 85,000 distinct CDR3 sequences, around 14% of them seen just once; the ten biggest clones take up 6%. Sequencing was done on a sample of whole blood. The receptors were gathered from an adult who was a healthcare worker with PCR-confirmed SARS-CoV-2 infection or an uninfected control (not recorded which). Both conserved end residues are part of each CDR3.

V: TRBV6-6
length: 14
J: TRBJ2-2
CDR3: CASSSDSYTGELFF

V: TRBV11-2
length: 18
J: TRBJ2-3
CDR3: CASSLIGPSGGETDTQYF

V: TRBV5-4
length: 16
J: TRBJ2-5
CDR3: CASSLVGSGGQETQYF

V: TRBV20-1
length: 14
J: TRBJ2-3
CDR3: CSARWDRDTDTQYF

V: TRBV24-1
length: 15
J: TRBJ2-1
CDR3: CATSDLSRDYNEQFF

V: TRBV9
length: 13
J: TRBJ1-2
CDR3: CASSVGEPEGYTF

V: TRBV11-2
length: 18
J: TRBJ2-6
CDR3: CASSLLAGIASGANVLTF

V: TRBV29-1
length: 13
J: TRBJ1-2
CDR3: CSAVTGGAHGYTF

V: TRBV3-1
length: 15
J: TRBJ1-6
CDR3: CASSPLQGDNSPLHF

V: TRBV7-9
length: 12
J: TRBJ1-1
CDR3: CASSPRATEAFF

V: TRBV7-9
length: 15
J: TRBJ2-1
CDR3: CASSPSAGVTNEQFF

V: TRBV5-1
length: 14
J: TRBJ2-5
CDR3: CASSFRTDTETQYF

V: TRBV28
length: 14
J: TRBJ1-6
CDR3: CASNYRGLNSPLHF

V: TRBV16
length: 13
J: TRBJ1-1
CDR3: CASSPDRGTEAFF

V: TRBV5-5
length: 14
J: TRBJ2-7
CDR3: CASSVDRTAYEQYF

V: TRBV4-1
length: 15
J: TRBJ2-7
CDR3: CASSYGQGVSYEQYF

V: TRBV10-3
length: 14
J: TRBJ2-7
CDR3: CAISVSQGIYEQYF

V: TRBV20-1
length: 16
J: TRBJ1-1
CDR3: CSARDRLGTAYTEAFF

V: TRBV4-1
length: 14
J: TRBJ2-3
CDR3: CASSQIGPAATQYF

V: TRBV7-3
length: 15
J: TRBJ2-1
CDR3: CASSPGTRTVSEQFF

V: TRBV4-1
length: 14
J: TRBJ1-5
CDR3: CASSQSFSQQPQHF

V: TRBV28
length: 13
J: TRBJ1-1
CDR3: CASGPGLNTEAFF

V: TRBV6-5
length: 14
J: TRBJ1-4
CDR3: CASSGQGLDEKLFF

V: TRBV7-6
length: 15
J: TRBJ2-7
CDR3: CASSFLAGGTHEQYF

V: TRBV5-1
length: 17
J: TRBJ1-1
CDR3: CASSSRGVTGANTEAFF

V: TRBV14
length: 13
J: TRBJ1-2
CDR3: CASSQYGGTGYTF

V: TRBV12-3/TRBV12-4
length: 14
J: TRBJ1-4
CDR3: CASHRRGTNEKLFF

V: TRBV2
length: 14
J: TRBJ1-1
CDR3: CASSDSKMNTEAFF

V: TRBV5-5
length: 13
J: TRBJ2-2
CDR3: CASSWGSTGELFF

V: TRBV9
length: 14
J: TRBJ1-1
CDR3: CASSVSRQNTEAFF

V: TRBV14
length: 15
J: TRBJ2-1
CDR3: CASSPLAGVYNEQFF

V: TRBV27
length: 13
J: TRBJ1-1
CDR3: CASSPLEGLRAFF